The 14 T cell receptor beta chains below all came from one sample that was sequenced in a study of control samples from healthy donors and cancer patients. The data were produced by immunoSEQ multiplex PCR, yet TCRdb's version contains in-frame clones alone and is incomplete. The data contain fewer than 150,000 clones, around 90% of them seen just once; the ten biggest clones take up just over 8.5%. Material for sequencing was blood. Receptors originate from a man aged 18 to 30 in good health.

In its sample, this clone was seen a few times. The chain joins TRBV6-5 to TRBJ2-3; D tentatively fits TRBD1 or TRBD2 (5 bases each). CDR3 length: 14 residues. Trimming pared 7 bases from V and 2 bases from J, leaving 13 bases between. Germline V gives CDR1 MNHEY, CDR2 SVGAGI. CDR3 loop: CASKSQGDTDTQYF. DNA for the CDR3: TGTGCCAGCAAGTCCCAGGGAGACACAGATACGCAGTATTTT.

In this sample, this clone turned up a few times. The V gene is TRBV9, the J gene TRBJ2-7; D unresolved. CDR1 and CDR2 from the germline V gene are SGDLS and YYNGEE. This CDR3 has 13 amino acids. V dropped 4 bases and J dropped 5 bases, with 13 bases sitting between them. The CDR3 is CASSPFVRDEQYF. The CDR3 DNA follows: TGTGCCAGCAGCCCATTCGTTAGGGACGAGCAGTACTTC.

The CDR3 spells CASSSRGTDQETQYF. CDR3 coding DNA: TGTGCCAGTAGTTCTCGGGGGACGGACCAAGAGACCCAGTACTTC. The chain has TRBV19 and TRBJ2-5; D may be TRBD2 (6 bases). CDR1 is LNHDA, CDR2 SQIVND, per germline (reference sequence). The CDR3 contains 15 residues. V gave up 5 bases and J gave up 0 bases, with 13 bases separating them.

CDR3 in amino acids: CASSLIGSNTQYF. The DNA of the CDR3 is TGCGCCAGCAGCTTAATCGGCTCAAATACGCAGTATTTT. The V call is TRBV5-1, the J call TRBJ2-3; no firm D call. In germline, CDR1 is SGHRS, CDR2 YFSETQ. V was shortened by 2 bases and J by 7 bases, with 11 bases between the two germline ends. The CDR3 spans 13 residues. Full variable domain (rest looked up from reference TRBV5-1 and TRBJ2-3): KAGVTQTPRYLIKTRGQQVTLSCSPISGHRSVSWYQQTPGQGLQFLFEYFSETQRNKGNFPGRFSGRQFSNSRSEMNVSTLELGDSALYLCASSLIGSNTQYFGPGTRLTVL.

The gene calls are TRBV5-4 and TRBJ1-6; TRBD1 agrees at 7 bases. CDR3 size: 14 residues. Germline lookup yields CDR1 SGHNT and CDR2 YYREEE (reference sequence). V lost 4 bases, J lost 7 bases, and 5 bases stayed unmatched. The CDR3 protein is CASSLGQANSPLHF. The CDR3 coding sequence is TGTGCCAGCAGCCTCGGACAGGCCAATTCACCCCTCCACTTT.

V usage is TRBV6-5 and J usage is TRBJ2-1; D call uncertain. The CDR3 is 15 amino acids. Trimming pared 0 bases from V and 4 bases from J, leaving 10 bases between. CDR1 and CDR2 from the germline V gene are MNHEY and SVGAGI. CDR3 DNA: TGTGCCAGCAGTTACTCGAAGGCGCCGTACAATGAGCAGTTCTTC. This sequence encodes CASSYSKAPYNEQFF.

This clone was seen a single time. The rearrangement joins TRBV14 to TRBJ2-7, with TRBD1 matching over 8 bases. CDR1 and CDR2 (germline): SGHDN, FVKESK. With 4 bases clipped from V and 3 bases from J, the junction kept 8 bases outside the gene matches. The CDR3 is made up of 15 amino acids. CDR3 sequence: CASSPTGTGDYEQYF. CDR3 nucleotide sequence: TGTGCCAGCAGCCCGACTGGGACAGGAGACTACGAGCAGTACTTC.

The chain links TRBV2 to TRBJ1-5; tentative D call: TRBD1 (5 bases). The CDR3 is 17 amino acids. The ends were cut back, 1 base at V and 0 bases at J, with 13 bases in the middle. In germline, CDR1 is SNHLY, CDR2 FYNNEI. In DNA form, the CDR3 reads TGTGCCAGCAGTGAAGAGGAGGGGTTCTATAGCAATCAGCCCCAGCATTTT. Translated: CASSEEEGFYSNQPQHF.

The gene calls are TRBV2 and TRBJ1-2; D gene unclear. Germline V gives CDR1 SNHLY, CDR2 FYNNEI. CDR3 size: 12 residues. V was trimmed by 11 bases and J by 4 bases, leaving 14 bases between them. DNA of the CDR3: TGTGCCCAGCGACCGGGAAGCTATGGCTACACCTTC. Protein sequence: CAQRPGSYGYTF.

Remarks on this clone: At one boundary the junction diverges from the germline segment, which might be a read error. V and J are TRBV2 and TRBJ1-5, with D unresolved. The length of the CDR3 is 16 residues. Germline V gene sequence: CDR1 SNHLY, CDR2 FYNNEI. The CDR3 DNA reads as TGTGCCAGCAGTAAAGCGACGGGTGTTATAAATCAGCCCCAGCATTTT. Translation: CASSKATGVINQPQHF.

The genes are TRBV19 and TRBJ2-7; perhaps D is TRBD1 or TRBD2 (5 bases each). The V and J ends lost 11 bases and 1 base respectively, with 12 bases between them. CDR1 and CDR2 from the germline V gene are LNHDA and SQIVND (reference sequence). The CDR3 loop spans 12 amino acids. In nucleotides, the CDR3 is TGTGCCCTCGGGGACGGATCCTACGAGCAGTACTTC. Its translation: CALGDGSYEQYF.

The chain links TRBV5-1 to TRBJ1-4; possible D gene TRBD1, 5 bases. CDR1 and CDR2 (germline): SGHRS, YFSETQ. The V end lost 0 bases, the J end lost 8 bases, and 11 bases lay between the germline ends. The CDR3 contains 14 residues. This CDR3 is CASSLGGLQEKLFF. The DNA for the CDR3 is TGCGCCAGCAGCTTGGGGGGGTTACAAGAAAAACTGTTTTTT.

The genes are TRBV7-6 and TRBJ1-3; D might be TRBD1 (6 bases). Deletions cut 5 bases from V and 1 base from J, with 12 bases between. In germline, CDR1 is SGHVS, CDR2 FNYEAQ. The CDR3 contains 15 residues. The CDR3 here is CASSIERGSGNTIYF. CDR3 nucleotide sequence: TGTGCCAGCAGCATCGAAAGGGGGTCTGGAAACACCATATATTTT.

Notes on this clone: Other DNA sequences within the sample encode an identical CDR3. The rearrangement joins TRBV7-9 to TRBJ1-1, with TRBD1 as a possible D gene (6 bases). V lost 5 bases and J 1 base, leaving 8 bases between the germline ends. CDR1 SEHNR and CDR2 FQNEAQ come from the germline V gene (reference sequence). The CDR3 has 13 residues. CDR3 amino acids: CASSLQGNTEAFF. As DNA, the CDR3 is TGTGCCAGCAGCCTACAGGGGAACACTGAAGCTTTCTTT.